The 15 T cell receptor beta chains given below trace back to one sample, sequenced in a study of Graves' ophthalmopathy and Graves' hyperthyroidism. The study amplified TCR beta CDR3 regions using RNA transcripts. Scientists carried out first-round RT-PCR using HTBI primers and then a second-round multiplex PCR. A single record per CDR3 protein comes from TCRdb applying MiXCR to the multiplex PCR reads. The sample contains just over 400,000 distinct CDR3 sequences, 21% of which appear only once. Sequenced sample: peripheral blood. These TCRs come from a woman under 30 with stable Graves' hyperthyroidism.

This clonotype was observed at least ten times. The chain employs TRBV7-2 and TRBJ1-2, with TRBD1 matching 12 bases. In germline, CDR1 is SGHTA, CDR2 FQGNSA. The CDR3 extends over 16 amino acids. The J segment lost 4 bases and the V segment lost 5 bases, leaving 8 bases of the junction unmatched. CDR3 amino acids: CASSGTGGPGGYGYTF. The CDR3 DNA reads as TGTGCCAGCAGCGGGACAGGGGGCCCAGGGGGCTATGGCTACACCTTC.

This clonotype was counted only a few times. The chain uses TRBV6-2 or TRBV6-3 and TRBJ1-5; D gene uncertain. Germline lookup yields CDR1 MNHEY and CDR2 SVGEGT. V was trimmed by 7 bases and J by 3 bases, leaving 16 bases between them. This CDR3 has 15 amino acids. The CDR3 bases are TGTGCCAGCACCAACGGTTGGCTAAACAATCAGCCCCAGCATTTT. It translates to CASTNGWLNNQPQHF.

In this sample, this clonotype turned up many times. V and J are TRBV27 and TRBJ1-5; 7 bases line up with TRBD1. Germline values: CDR1 MNHEY, CDR2 SMNVEV (reference sequence). V was pared by 4 bases and J by 6 bases, with 6 bases of the junction left unmatched. The CDR3 length is 14 residues. The CDR3 spells CASSWDRRSQPQHF. CDR3 coding DNA: TGTGCCAGCAGTTGGGACAGACGTAGTCAGCCCCAGCATTTT.

This clonotype was picked up many times. This chain connects TRBV12-3 or TRBV12-4 to TRBJ1-2; D not certain. Trimming shortened V by 4 bases and J by 8 bases, and 8 bases separated the two germline ends. The CDR3 has 11 residues. CDR3 bases: TGTGCCAGCAGTTCCTACGACGGCTACACCTTC. Its translation is CASSSYDGYTF.

This clonotype occurred a few times. The rearrangement uses TRBV6-2 or TRBV6-3 and TRBJ2-7, with D perhaps matching TRBD2 (5 bases). Germline V gives CDR1 MNHEY, CDR2 SVGEGT. Between the trimmed V and J ends, which lost 5 bases and 2 bases, there was a span of 13 bases. CDR3 length equals 14 residues. The CDR3 nucleotides read TGTGCCAGCAGTACCTCCGGGGTCCCCTACGAGCAGTACTTC. As protein: CASSTSGVPYEQYF.

This clonotype was counted at least ten times. The chain joins TRBV11-3 to TRBJ2-7; TRBD2 aligns across 7 bases. V shed 5 bases, J shed 2 bases, and the junction held 9 bases outside the gene matches. Germline CDR1 SGHNT, CDR2 YENEEA. The CDR3 consists of 15 residues. The DNA for the CDR3 is TGTGCCAGCAGCCCGATTGCTAGCGGAACCTACGAGCAGTACTTC. As protein: CASSPIASGTYEQYF.

V usage is TRBV30 and J usage is TRBJ1-5; TRBD1 matches 7 bases. The V and J ends lost 1 base and 6 bases, in that order; junction bases with no gene match: 6. Germline values: CDR1 GTSNPN, CDR2 SVGIG (reference sequence). This CDR3 region has 14 residues. The DNA of the CDR3 is TGTGCCTGGAGTGGAGGGGGCATGATTCAGCCCCAGCATTTT. As protein: CAWSGGGMIQPQHF.

This chain uses TRBV20-1 with TRBJ2-5; the match to TRBD2 covers 7 bases. The germline gives CDR1 DFQATT, CDR2 SNEGSKA (reference sequence). The V segment lost 1 base and the J segment 4 bases; nucleotides outside the gene matches: 15. This CDR3 spans 17 amino acids. In DNA, the CDR3 is TGCAGTGCTAGAGGGGTATCGGCGGGAGCGATTTCAGAGACCCAGTACTTC. This translates into CSARGVSAGAISETQYF.

This clonotype was detected many times. This chain joins TRBV6-2 or TRBV6-3 and TRBJ2-2, with a possible D match to TRBD1 (5 bases). CDR1 is MNHEY and CDR2 is SVGEGT in the germline V gene. V dropped 7 bases and J dropped 1 base, with 13 bases sitting between them. This CDR3 spans 15 amino acids. The CDR3 region has the DNA TGTGCCAGCACCGCGAACAGGAGGAACACCGGGGAGCTGTTTTTT. This encodes CASTANRRNTGELFF.

Ten or more counts support this clonotype. This chain uses TRBV6-1 with TRBJ1-1; possible D gene TRBD1, 6 bases. The germline V gene encodes CDR1 MNHNS and CDR2 SASEGT. V was clipped by 6 bases and J by 6 bases, with 14 bases between them. The CDR3 length is 13 residues. The CDR3 is CASRSGVGAEAFF. In DNA form, the CDR3 reads TGTGCCAGCAGATCAGGGGTAGGGGCTGAAGCTTTCTTT.

This chain uses TRBV5-1 with TRBJ2-5; 7 nucleotides match TRBD1. Per germline, CDR1 SGHRS and CDR2 YFSETQ. This CDR3 comprises 17 residues. After removal of 4 bases from V and 0 bases from J, the junction contained 12 bases not matched to a gene. The CDR3 DNA sequence: TGCGCCAGCAGCCGGGGTGTGGGGACAGCGTACCAAGAGACCCAGTACTTC. This codes for CASSRGVGTAYQETQYF. Full variable domain (missing parts from reference TRBV5-1 and TRBJ2-5): KAGVTQTPRYLIKTRGQQVTLSCSPISGHRSVSWYQQTPGQGLQFLFEYFSETQRNKGNFPGRFSGRQFSNSRSEMNVSTLELGDSALYLCASSRGVGTAYQETQYFGPGTRLLVL.

This clonotype has ten or more counts. V and J are TRBV19 and TRBJ2-4, with unresolved D. Germline-derived CDR1 and CDR2 are LNHDA and SQIVND (reference sequence). The CDR3 is 17 amino acids. Trimming took 0 bases from V and 0 from J, leaving 12 bases between them. The CDR3: CASSIEARILAKNIQYF. DNA of the CDR3: TGTGCCAGTAGTATAGAAGCACGGATCCTAGCCAAAAACATTCAGTACTTC.

This clonotype appeared many times. V is TRBV5-1 and J is TRBJ1-2; TRBD1 aligns across 8 bases. V trimming: 7 bases; J trimming: 9 bases; junction bases outside the gene matches: 17. Germline V lookup: CDR1 SGHRS, CDR2 YFSETQ. The CDR3 totals 15 residues. CDR3 protein: CASGTRTGYDTRYTF. The DNA of the CDR3 is TGCGCCAGCGGTACACGGACAGGGTATGACACCCGCTACACCTTC.

In its sample, this clonotype was seen many times. The chain carries TRBV6-1 and TRBJ2-3; a possible D gene is TRBD2 (6 bases). V shed 3 bases and J shed 6 bases, with 13 bases lying between them. CDR3 size: 14 residues. Looked up from germline, CDR1 is MNHNS and CDR2 is SASEGT. The CDR3: CASSEGLASDTQYF. For the CDR3, the DNA is TGTGCCAGCAGTGAGGGTCTAGCGAGCGATACGCAGTATTTT.

This clonotype showed up many times. The V and J genes are TRBV15 and TRBJ1-6; the D is unclear. Germline CDR1 is LNHNV and CDR2 is YYDKDF (reference sequence). CDR3 length: 12 residues. Deletions cut 1 base from V and 10 bases from J, with 5 bases between. The CDR3 nucleotides read TGTGCCACCAGCAGAGTGTCCTCACCCCTCCACTTT. It yields the protein CATSRVSSPLHF.